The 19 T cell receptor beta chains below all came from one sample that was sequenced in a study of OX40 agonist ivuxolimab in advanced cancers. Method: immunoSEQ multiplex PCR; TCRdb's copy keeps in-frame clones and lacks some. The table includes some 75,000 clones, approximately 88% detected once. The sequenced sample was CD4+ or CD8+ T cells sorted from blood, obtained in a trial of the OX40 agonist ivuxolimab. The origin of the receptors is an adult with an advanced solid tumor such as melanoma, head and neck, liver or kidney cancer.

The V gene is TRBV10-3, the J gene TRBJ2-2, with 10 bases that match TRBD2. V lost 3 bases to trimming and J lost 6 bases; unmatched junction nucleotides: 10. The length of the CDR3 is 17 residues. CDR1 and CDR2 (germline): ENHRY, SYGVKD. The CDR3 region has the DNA TGTGCCATCAGTGATCGCTGGCTAGCGGGAGACTCCGGGGAGCTGTTTTTT. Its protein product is CAISDRWLAGDSGELFF.

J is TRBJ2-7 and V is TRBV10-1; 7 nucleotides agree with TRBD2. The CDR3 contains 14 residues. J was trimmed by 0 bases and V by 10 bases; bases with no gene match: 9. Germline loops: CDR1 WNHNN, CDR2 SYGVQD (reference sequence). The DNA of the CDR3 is TGCGCCATCTTTCGGGGAGGGATCTCCTACGAGCAGTACTTC. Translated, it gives CAIFRGGISYEQYF.

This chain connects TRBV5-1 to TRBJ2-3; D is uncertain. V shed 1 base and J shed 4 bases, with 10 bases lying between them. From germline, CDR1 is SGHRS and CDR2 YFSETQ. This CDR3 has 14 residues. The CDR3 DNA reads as TGCGCCAGCAGCTTGCAACCGAGCGCAGATACGCAGTATTTT. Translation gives CASSLQPSADTQYF.

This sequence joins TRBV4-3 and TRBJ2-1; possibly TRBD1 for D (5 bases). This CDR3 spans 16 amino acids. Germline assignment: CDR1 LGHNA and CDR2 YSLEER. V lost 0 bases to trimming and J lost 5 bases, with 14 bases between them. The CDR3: CASSQDWGLLHNEQFF. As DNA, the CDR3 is TGCGCCAGCAGCCAAGATTGGGGCCTACTCCACAATGAGCAGTTCTTC.

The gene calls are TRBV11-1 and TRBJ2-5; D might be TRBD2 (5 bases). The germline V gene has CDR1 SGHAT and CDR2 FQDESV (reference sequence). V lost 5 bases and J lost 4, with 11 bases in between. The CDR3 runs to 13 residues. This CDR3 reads CASSQRARETQYF. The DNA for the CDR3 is TGTGCCAGCAGCCAGAGGGCAAGAGAGACCCAGTACTTC.

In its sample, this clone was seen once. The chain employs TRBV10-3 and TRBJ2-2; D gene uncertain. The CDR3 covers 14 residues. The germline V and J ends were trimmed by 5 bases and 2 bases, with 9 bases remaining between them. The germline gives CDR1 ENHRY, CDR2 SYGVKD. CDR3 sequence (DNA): TGTGCCATCAGTAGACAAGCCAACACCGGGGAGCTGTTTTTT. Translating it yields CAISRQANTGELFF.

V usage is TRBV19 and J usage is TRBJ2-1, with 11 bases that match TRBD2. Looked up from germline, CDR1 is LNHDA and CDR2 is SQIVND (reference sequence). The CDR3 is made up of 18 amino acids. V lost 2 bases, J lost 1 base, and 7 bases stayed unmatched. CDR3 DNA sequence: TGTGCCAGTAGTATAAATAGCGGGGGGGCTAGGTCCTACAATGAGCAGTTCTTC. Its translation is CASSINSGGARSYNEQFF.

The CDR3 bases are TGTGCCAGTAGTAGGGACAGGCGTTTAGCCAAAAACATTCAGTACTTC. Its protein is CASSRDRRLAKNIQYF. The chain carries TRBV19 and TRBJ2-4; TRBD1 matches 8 bases. Germline lookup yields CDR1 LNHDA and CDR2 SQIVND (reference sequence). Trimming took 4 bases from V and 0 from J; bases not matched to a gene: 5. The CDR3 is 16 residues long.

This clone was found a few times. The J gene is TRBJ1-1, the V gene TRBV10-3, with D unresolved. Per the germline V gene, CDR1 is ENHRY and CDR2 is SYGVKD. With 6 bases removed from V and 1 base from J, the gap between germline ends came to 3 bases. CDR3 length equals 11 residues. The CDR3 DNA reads TGTGCCATCAGGGGGAACACTGAAGCTTTCTTT. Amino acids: CAIRGNTEAFF.

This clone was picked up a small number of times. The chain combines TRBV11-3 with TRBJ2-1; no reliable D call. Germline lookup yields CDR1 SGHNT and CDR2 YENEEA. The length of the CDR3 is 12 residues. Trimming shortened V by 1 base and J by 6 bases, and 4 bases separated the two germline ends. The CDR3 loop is CASSLGVNEQFF. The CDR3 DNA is TGTGCCAGCAGCTTAGGGGTCAATGAGCAGTTCTTC.

The CDR3: CASSIRGSATGELFF. The DNA for the CDR3 is TGTGCCAGTAGTATCAGGGGTTCAGCCACCGGGGAGCTGTTTTTT. The chain couples TRBV19 to TRBJ2-2, with D possibly being TRBD1 (6 bases). This CDR3 is built from 15 residues. Between the trimmed V and J ends, which lost 3 bases and 4 bases, there was a span of 12 bases. Germline CDR1 and CDR2: LNHDA and SQIVND (reference sequence).

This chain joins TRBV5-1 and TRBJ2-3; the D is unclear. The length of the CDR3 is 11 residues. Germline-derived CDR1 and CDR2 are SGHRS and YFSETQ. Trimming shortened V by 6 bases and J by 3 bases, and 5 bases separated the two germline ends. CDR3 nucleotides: TGCGCCAGCAAGTTTACAGATACGCAGTATTTT. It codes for CASKFTDTQYF. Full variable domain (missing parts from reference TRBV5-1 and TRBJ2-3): KAGVTQTPRYLIKTRGQQVTLSCSPISGHRSVSWYQQTPGQGLQFLFEYFSETQRNKGNFPGRFSGRQFSNSRSEMNVSTLELGDSALYLCASKFTDTQYFGPGTRLTVL.

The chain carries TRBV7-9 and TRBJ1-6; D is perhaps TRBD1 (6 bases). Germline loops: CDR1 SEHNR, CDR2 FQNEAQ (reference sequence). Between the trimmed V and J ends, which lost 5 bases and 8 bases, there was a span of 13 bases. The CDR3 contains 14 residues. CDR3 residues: CASSPQGGYSPLHF. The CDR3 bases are TGTGCCAGCAGCCCACAGGGTGGTTATTCACCCCTCCACTTT.

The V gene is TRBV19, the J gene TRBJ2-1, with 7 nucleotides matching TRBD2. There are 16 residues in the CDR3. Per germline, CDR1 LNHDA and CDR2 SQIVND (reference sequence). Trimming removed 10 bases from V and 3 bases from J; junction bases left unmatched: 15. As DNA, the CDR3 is TGTGCCACTACTACGGGGGGTCTAATTAACTACAATGAGCAGTTCTTC. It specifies CATTTGGLINYNEQFF.

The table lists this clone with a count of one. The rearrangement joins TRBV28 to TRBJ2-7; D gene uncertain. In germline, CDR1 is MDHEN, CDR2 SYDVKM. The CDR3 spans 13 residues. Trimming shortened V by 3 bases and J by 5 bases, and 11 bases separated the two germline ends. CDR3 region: CASSFPPRDEQYF. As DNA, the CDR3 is TGTGCCAGCAGTTTTCCCCCCCGAGACGAGCAGTACTTC. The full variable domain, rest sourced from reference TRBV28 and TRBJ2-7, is DVKVTQSSRYLVKRTGEKVFLECVQDMDHENMFWYRQDPGLGLRLIYFSYDVKMKEKGDIPEGYSVSREKKERFSLILESASTNQTSMYLCASSFPPRDEQYFGPGTRLTVT.

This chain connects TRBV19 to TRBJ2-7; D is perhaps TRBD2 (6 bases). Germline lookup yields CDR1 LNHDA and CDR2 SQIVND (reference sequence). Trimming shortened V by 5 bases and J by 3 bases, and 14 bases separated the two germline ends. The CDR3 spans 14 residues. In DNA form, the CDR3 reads TGTGCCAGTAGTCCGCGACGGGACTTCTACGAGCAGTACTTC. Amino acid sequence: CASSPRRDFYEQYF. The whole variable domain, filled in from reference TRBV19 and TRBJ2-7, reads DGGITQSPKYLFRKEGQNVTLSCEQNLNHDAMYWYRQDPGQGLRLIYYSQIVNDFQKGDIAEGYSVSREKKESFPLTVTSAQKNPTAFYLCASSPRRDFYEQYFGPGTRLTVT.

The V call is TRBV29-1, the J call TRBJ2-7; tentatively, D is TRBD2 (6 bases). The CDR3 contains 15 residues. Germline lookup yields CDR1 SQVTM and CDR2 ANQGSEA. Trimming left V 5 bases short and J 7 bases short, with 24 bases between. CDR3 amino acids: CSVSPSGSYMGEQYF. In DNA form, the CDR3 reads TGCAGCGTTTCACCTTCCGGGAGCTACATGGGGGAGCAGTACTTC.

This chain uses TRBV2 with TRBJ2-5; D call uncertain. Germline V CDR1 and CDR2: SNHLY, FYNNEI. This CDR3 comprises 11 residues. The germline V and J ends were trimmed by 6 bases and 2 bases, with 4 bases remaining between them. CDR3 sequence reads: CASRKQETQYF. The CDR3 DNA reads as TGTGCCAGCAGGAAACAAGAGACCCAGTACTTC.

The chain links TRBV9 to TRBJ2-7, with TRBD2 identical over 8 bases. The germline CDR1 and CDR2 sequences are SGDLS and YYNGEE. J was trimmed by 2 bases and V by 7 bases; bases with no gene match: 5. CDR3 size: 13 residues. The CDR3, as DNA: TGTGCCAGCTCCCGGGGGGGTGCCTACGAGCAGTACTTC. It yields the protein CASSRGGAYEQYF.